The 30 T cell receptor beta chains listed next were all sequenced from one sample in a study of T cell responses to AZD1222 COVID-19 vaccine. Measured with immunoSEQ multiplex PCR; TCRdb has only the in-frame clones, and not every one. This table has some 120,000 clones, approximately 84% appearing once. The starting material was peripheral blood, obtained on day 0 of AZD1222 vaccination. These receptors were collected from an adult in good health.

The rearrangement joins TRBV12-3 or TRBV12-4 to TRBJ1-1; a weak D match, TRBD1 (5 bases). The CDR3 has 13 residues. The V and J ends lost 8 bases and 1 base respectively, with 11 bases between them. CDR3: CASDTGTNTEAFF. CDR3 DNA: TGTGCCAGCGATACCGGGACGAACACTGAAGCTTTCTTT.

J is TRBJ2-5 and V is TRBV5-1, with D possibly TRBD2 on 6 matching bases. Germline-derived CDR1 and CDR2 are SGHRS and YFSETQ. This CDR3 is 15 amino acids long. V was shortened by 3 bases and J by 5 bases, with 17 bases between the two germline ends. CDR3 in DNA: TGCGCCAGCAGCTCCTCGGGGGTTTACGTGGAGACCCAGTACTTC. Its protein product is CASSSSGVYVETQYF.

This chain uses TRBV30 with TRBJ1-1; D is unclear. Trimming stripped 0 bases from V and 6 bases from J, with 8 bases between. Germline loops: CDR1 GTSNPN, CDR2 SVGIG (reference sequence). The CDR3 runs 12 residues. The CDR3 DNA sequence: TGTGCCTGGAGTGTAGGGCAGCCTGAAGCTTTCTTT. Its translation: CAWSVGQPEAFF.

This chain joins TRBV28 and TRBJ1-2, with D possibly matching TRBD1 (5 bases). The CDR3 covers 13 residues. V was cut by 4 bases and J by 7 bases, with 13 bases left in between. CDR1 is MDHEN, CDR2 SYDVKM, per germline. The CDR3 DNA follows: TGTGCCAGCAGTTCAGGGAAGTACGGTGGCTACACCTTC. Translation gives CASSSGKYGGYTF.

This chain joins TRBV5-4 and TRBJ2-1, with a weak D call TRBD2 (6 bases). CDR1 is SGHNT, CDR2 YYREEE, per germline (reference sequence). V lost 4 bases and J 7 bases, leaving 18 bases between the germline ends. The CDR3 sequence is 15 residues long. The DNA for the CDR3 is TGTGCCAGCAGCACGGACGGCGGGATTTATAATGAGCAGTTCTTC. Protein sequence: CASSTDGGIYNEQFF. Variable domain in full (rest from reference TRBV5-4 and TRBJ2-1): ETGVTQSPTHLIKTRGQQVTLRCSSQSGHNTVSWYQQALGQGPQFIFQYYREEENGRGNFPPRFSGLQFPNYSSELNVNALELDDSALYLCASSTDGGIYNEQFFGPGTRLTVL.

The V call is TRBV7-2, the J call TRBJ1-2; D is unresolved. Germline CDR1 is SGHTA and CDR2 is FQGNSA. V was shortened by 3 bases and J by 7 bases, with 12 bases between the two germline ends. This CDR3 is built from 13 residues. CDR3 DNA: TGTGCCAGCAGCTTTAGGCGGTCGGGTGGCTACACCTTC. Amino acids: CASSFRRSGGYTF.

This clone turned up a few times. The chain recombines TRBV7-2 with TRBJ2-1; no firm D call. The CDR3 spans 15 residues. The V end lost 5 bases, the J end lost 2 bases, and 13 bases lay between the germline ends. Germline V lookup: CDR1 SGHTA, CDR2 FQGNSA. CDR3 DNA sequence: TGTGCCAGCAGCCCGGCGGCAGGTACCTACAATGAGCAGTTCTTC. Translating it yields CASSPAAGTYNEQFF.

The gene calls are TRBV5-1 and TRBJ1-2, with a tentative D call TRBD1 (5 bases). Germline V gene data show CDR1 as SGHRS and CDR2 as YFSETQ. With 7 bases removed from V and 5 bases from J, the gap between germline ends came to 15 bases. The CDR3 spans 13 residues. The CDR3 spells CASHPGDRYGYTF. CDR3 sequence (DNA): TGCGCCAGCCACCCGGGGGATAGATATGGCTACACCTTC.

The genes are TRBV5-4 and TRBJ2-3, with D perhaps matching TRBD1 (6 bases). CDR3 length: 16 residues. CDR1 SGHNT and CDR2 YYREEE come from the germline V gene (reference sequence). The ends were cut back, 4 bases at V and 0 bases at J, with 15 bases in the middle. The CDR3 here is CASSPRGHTSTDTQYF. CDR3 nucleotides: TGTGCCAGCAGCCCCAGGGGCCACACTAGCACAGATACGCAGTATTTT.

With respect to this clone: Different DNA sequences within this sample yield the same CDR3. This sequence joins TRBV28 and TRBJ1-2; D might be TRBD1 (5 bases). Germline V lookup: CDR1 MDHEN, CDR2 SYDVKM. The length of the CDR3 is 12 residues. Trimming left V 3 bases short and J 4 bases short, with 6 bases between. CDR3 nucleotide sequence: TGTGCCAGCAGTTTGGGGGGCTATGGCTACACCTTC. Residues: CASSLGGYGYTF.

The CDR3 nucleotides are TGTGCCAGTAGTGCAGACAGGGGGAACACTGAAGCTTTCTTT. Translated, it gives CASSADRGNTEAFF. The chain links TRBV19 to TRBJ1-1; 8 bases fit TRBD1. The CDR3 spans 14 residues. Germline assignment: CDR1 LNHDA and CDR2 SQIVND (reference sequence). With 5 bases clipped from V and 1 base from J, the junction kept 3 bases outside the gene matches.

The CDR3 protein is CSARGRAEAFF. CDR3 coding DNA: TGCAGTGCTAGGGGGAGGGCTGAAGCTTTCTTT. The genes are TRBV20-1 and TRBJ1-1; D is uncertain. The germline V gene encodes CDR1 DFQATT and CDR2 SNEGSKA (reference sequence). Trimming cost V 3 bases and J 6 bases, with 8 bases left between them. The CDR3 length is 11 residues.

The J gene is TRBJ2-2, the V gene TRBV7-6; D perhaps matches TRBD2 (5 bases). The V end was cut by 4 bases, the J end by 0 bases, with 9 bases between. The germline gives CDR1 SGHVS, CDR2 FNYEAQ. This CDR3 has 15 amino acids. The CDR3 region is CASSSSGTNTGELFF. As DNA, the CDR3 is TGTGCCAGCAGCTCAAGCGGTACGAACACCGGGGAGCTGTTTTTT.

The rearrangement joins TRBV3-1 (or the pseudogene TRBV3-2) to TRBJ1-4, with D possibly being TRBD1 (6 bases). The CDR3 loop spans 14 amino acids. V lost 4 bases and J 5 bases, leaving 11 bases between the germline ends. The V gene's germline CDR1 is LGHDT and CDR2 YNNKEL (reference sequence). The chain's CDR3 is CASSPTGRNEKLFF. The CDR3 DNA is TGTGCCAGCAGCCCAACAGGGAGGAATGAAAAACTGTTTTTT.

The CDR3 loop is CASRNPSGGYTF. In DNA form, the CDR3 reads TGTGCCAGCAGAAACCCCAGTGGGGGCTACACCTTC. V usage is TRBV6-5 and J usage is TRBJ1-2; D gene ambiguous. Deletions cut 6 bases from V and 8 bases from J, with 13 bases between. Germline V gene sequence: CDR1 MNHEY, CDR2 SVGAGI. The CDR3 is 12 amino acids.

This chain joins TRBV9 and TRBJ2-1, with a tentative D call TRBD1 (6 bases). CDR3 length: 16 amino acids. Germline CDR1 and CDR2: SGDLS and YYNGEE. Trimming cost V 0 bases and J 2 bases, with 12 bases left between them. CDR3 in amino acids: CASSVGPKGAYNEQFF. CDR3 DNA sequence: TGTGCCAGCAGCGTAGGGCCAAAGGGGGCCTACAATGAGCAGTTCTTC. The full variable domain, rest sourced from reference TRBV9 and TRBJ2-1, is DSGVTQTPKHLITATGQRVTLRCSPRSGDLSVYWYQQSLDQGLQFLIQYYNGEERAKGNILERFSAQQFPDLHSELNLSSLELGDSALYFCASSVGPKGAYNEQFFGPGTRLTVL.

V is TRBV30 and J is TRBJ2-1; a weak D match, TRBD2 (5 bases). Germline-derived CDR1 and CDR2 are GTSNPN and SVGIG (reference sequence). Trimming left V 3 bases short and J 5 bases short, with 14 bases between. CDR3 length equals 14 residues. CDR3 DNA: TGTGCCTGGAGCGCCACGGGGTGGAACAATGAGCAGTTCTTC. It codes for CAWSATGWNNEQFF. The full variable domain, with the rest looked up from reference TRBV30 and TRBJ2-1, is SQTIHQWPATLVQPVGSPLSLECTVEGTSNPNLYWYRQAAGRGLQLLFYSVGIGQISSEVPQNLSASRPQDRQFILSSKKLLLSDSGFYLCAWSATGWNNEQFFGPGTRLTVL.

V gene TRBV11-2 combines with J gene TRBJ2-2, with 8 nucleotides matching TRBD2. The length of the CDR3 is 17 residues. J gave up 1 base and V 3 bases, and 7 bases lay outside the gene matches. Germline V CDR1 and CDR2: SGHAT, FQNNGV. CDR3 bases: TGTGCCAGCAGCTTTTACGGGAGCGGGGGGAACACCGGGGAGCTGTTTTTT. Its protein is CASSFYGSGGNTGELFF.

The chain employs TRBV11-3 and TRBJ1-6; D call uncertain. The CDR3 has 14 residues. V was pared by 5 bases and J by 5 bases, with 10 bases between. CDR1 and CDR2 from the germline V gene are SGHNT and YENEEA. The CDR3 sequence: CASSPRRHNSPLHF. CDR3 in DNA: TGTGCCAGCAGCCCAAGGCGGCATAATTCACCCCTCCACTTT.

V gene TRBV15 combines with J gene TRBJ2-2, with 7 bases matching TRBD1. V shed 4 bases, J shed 4 bases, and the junction held 12 bases outside the gene matches. CDR3 length: 17 residues. Germline-derived CDR1 and CDR2 are LNHNV and YYDKDF (reference sequence). CDR3 protein: CATSIRSGTESTGELFF. For the CDR3, the DNA is TGTGCCACCAGCATCAGATCCGGGACAGAATCCACCGGGGAGCTGTTTTTT.

The rearrangement joins TRBV19 to TRBJ1-4; D might be TRBD1 (5 bases). V lost 3 bases and J lost 1, with 18 bases in between. The CDR3 is 18 residues long. Germline V CDR1 and CDR2: LNHDA, SQIVND (reference sequence). The CDR3 sequence: CASSIPLWGRRTNEKLFF. The CDR3 DNA is TGTGCCAGTAGTATTCCGTTATGGGGACGGAGAACTAATGAAAAACTGTTTTTT.

V gene TRBV7-3 combines with J gene TRBJ1-1; D call uncertain. Trimming took 0 bases from V and 4 from J, leaving 15 bases between them. This CDR3 is 16 amino acids long. CDR1 and CDR2 (germline): SGHTA, FQGTGA. The CDR3 DNA reads TGTGCCAGCAGCTTAACGATTGGAAGGGATCCCACTGAAGCTTTCTTT. This codes for CASSLTIGRDPTEAFF.

The chain carries TRBV6-4 and TRBJ2-2; TRBD1 matches 7 bases. The CDR3 has 15 residues. CDR1 is MRHNA and CDR2 is SNTAGT in the germline V gene. V lost 3 bases, J lost 4 bases, and 5 bases stayed unmatched. The CDR3 is CASSEMAGGTGELFF. The CDR3 bases are TGTGCCAGCAGTGAGATGGCAGGGGGCACCGGGGAGCTGTTTTTT.

V and J are TRBV30 and TRBJ2-7; D is ambiguous. There are 11 residues in the CDR3. Germline-derived CDR1 and CDR2 are GTSNPN and SVGIG (reference sequence). The V end was cut by 8 bases, the J end by 4 bases, with 12 bases between. The CDR3 region is CAQNMGYEQYF. The CDR3 nucleotides are TGTGCCCAGAACATGGGTTACGAGCAGTACTTC.

The genes are TRBV7-3 and TRBJ2-7, with D perhaps TRBD2 (5 bases). Deletions cut 3 bases from V and 3 bases from J, with 12 bases between. CDR1 is SGHTA, CDR2 FQGTGA, per germline. This CDR3 is 14 amino acids long. CDR3 in amino acids: CASSFASGNYEQYF. CDR3 in DNA: TGTGCCAGCAGCTTCGCAAGCGGTAACTACGAGCAGTACTTC.

The CDR3 DNA reads as TGTGCCAGCAGCCAAGGTCCGGGCTGGAATTCACCCCTCCACTTT. Residues: CASSQGPGWNSPLHF. This chain joins TRBV3-1 (or the pseudogene TRBV3-2) and TRBJ1-6; D gene ambiguous. CDR1 and CDR2 from the germline V gene are LGHDT and YNNKEL (reference sequence). The CDR3 extends over 15 amino acids. The ends were cut back, 1 base at V and 7 bases at J, with 11 bases in the middle.

This clone was observed a handful of times. This chain links TRBV10-3 with TRBJ1-2; unclear D gene. This CDR3 is built from 13 residues. CDR1 is ENHRY, CDR2 SYGVKD, per germline. Deletions cut 4 bases from V and 3 bases from J, with 9 bases between. This chain's CDR3 is CAISGESYYGYTF. DNA of the CDR3: TGTGCCATCAGTGGGGAGAGTTACTATGGCTACACCTTC.

The CDR3 sequence: CASKWGQGAYEQYF. CDR3 DNA sequence: TGTGCCAGCAAGTGGGGACAGGGTGCCTACGAGCAGTACTTC. The chain joins TRBV6-5 to TRBJ2-7, with TRBD1 identical over 9 bases. Per germline, CDR1 MNHEY and CDR2 SVGAGI. The J segment lost 2 bases and the V segment lost 7 bases, leaving 6 bases of the junction unmatched. The CDR3 runs to 14 residues.

This chain connects TRBV5-6 to TRBJ2-6; D is ambiguous. V was pared by 0 bases and J by 3 bases, with 7 bases between. The CDR3 runs to 15 residues. CDR1 and CDR2 (germline): SGHDT, YYEEEE. The CDR3 region is CASSLVEVGANVLTF. DNA of the CDR3: TGTGCCAGCAGCTTGGTTGAGGTTGGGGCCAACGTCCTGACTTTC. The variable domain in full, with the rest retrieved from reference TRBV5-6 and TRBJ2-6, is DAGVTQSPTHLIKTRGQQVTLRCSPKSGHDTVSWYQQALGQGPQFIFQYYEEEERQRGNFPDRFSGHQFPNYSSELNVNALLLGDSALYLCASSLVEVGANVLTFGAGSRLTVL.

The chain uses TRBV7-3 and TRBJ2-5, with D possibly being TRBD2 (6 bases). Trimming stripped 2 bases from V and 5 bases from J, with 15 bases between. This CDR3 is built from 15 residues. In germline, CDR1 is SGHTA, CDR2 FQGTGA. The CDR3 DNA reads as TGTGCCAGCAGCTTAGGGGGACTCCGGGGGGAGACCCAGTACTTC. Translating gives CASSLGGLRGETQYF.